Below, 10 T cell receptor beta chains from the same sample are listed, as sequenced in a study of CXCR3-negative and CXCR3-positive naive CD8 T cells. General study results and limits: Greater hydrophobicity was found in TRB CDR3s of CXCR3-positive naive cells than of CXCR3-negative naive cells.

Libraries were UMI-labeled 5' RACE TRB cDNA. TCRdb re-called the 5' RACE reads; every CDR3 protein appears as one record, without DNA. Its table records around 130,000 distinct CDR3 sequences. Antigens of these TCRs are unknown. Source material: naive CXCR3+ CD8+ T cells from blood. The subset here: CD45RO-CCR7+CD27+CD95- naive CD8+ T cells expressing CXCR3 (TNR3+). These receptors originate from a human donor in good health. Some clones in this sample may be carry-over from other donors' samples.

The rearrangement joins TRBV7-8 to TRBJ2-7. Germline V gives CDR1 SGHVS, CDR2 FQNEAQ. The CDR3 is 13 amino acids. The CDR3 region is CASSSRSSYEQYF.

This chain connects TRBV20-1 to TRBJ2-1; with no DNA, the TCRdb D assignment of TRBD2 cannot be verified. The germline V gene has CDR1 DFQATT and CDR2 SNEGSKA (reference sequence). CDR3 size: 16 residues. CDR3 residues: CSARELAGQSYNEQFF.

The chain recombines TRBV7-8 with TRBJ2-3; TCRdb calls TRBD2, which cannot be checked without DNA. The CDR3 is made up of 15 amino acids. From germline, CDR1 is SGHVS and CDR2 FQNEAQ. The CDR3 sequence is CASSLEGARTDTQYF.

CDR3 sequence: CASREGATGNTEAFF. The chain couples TRBV27 to TRBJ1-1; TCRdb gives TRBD1 as the D gene, but with no DNA this cannot be confirmed. This CDR3 has 15 amino acids. Germline V CDR1 and CDR2: MNHEY, SMNVEV (reference sequence).

This chain links TRBV5-1 with TRBJ2-7; TCRdb indicates TRBD2, and absent DNA this call remains unverified. Per the germline V gene, CDR1 is SGHRS and CDR2 is YFSETQ. This CDR3 spans 14 amino acids. This chain's CDR3 is CASSLVAGGYEQYF.

The chain has TRBV13 and TRBJ1-4; TCRdb's D call, TRBD1, is unchecked because there is no DNA. This CDR3 has 15 residues. Per germline, CDR1 PRHDT and CDR2 FYEKMQ (reference sequence). CDR3 residues: CASSFRDSYNEKLFF.

V and J are TRBV20-1 and TRBJ2-1; without DNA, the TCRdb call of TRBD2 cannot be checked. This CDR3 has 16 amino acids. Germline V gives CDR1 DFQATT, CDR2 SNEGSKA (reference sequence). The chain's CDR3 is CSAREAGTSGYNEQFF.

The J gene is TRBJ1-2, the V gene TRBV11-3; TCRdb proposes TRBD1, but this gene call is untestable without DNA. This CDR3 has 12 residues. In germline, CDR1 is SGHNT, CDR2 YENEEA. This CDR3 reads CASSMTEYGYTF.

The genes are TRBV5-6 and TRBJ2-7; TCRdb's D call, TRBD2, is unchecked because there is no DNA. The CDR3 runs to 14 residues. Per germline, CDR1 SGHDT and CDR2 YYEEEE. CDR3 region: CASSISGNSYEQYF.

The chain employs TRBV12-5 and TRBJ2-1; absent DNA, TCRdb's TRBD1 call cannot be checked. This CDR3 region has 12 residues. CDR1 LGHNT and CDR2 FRNRAP come from the germline V gene. The CDR3 region is CASGSGGDEQFF.